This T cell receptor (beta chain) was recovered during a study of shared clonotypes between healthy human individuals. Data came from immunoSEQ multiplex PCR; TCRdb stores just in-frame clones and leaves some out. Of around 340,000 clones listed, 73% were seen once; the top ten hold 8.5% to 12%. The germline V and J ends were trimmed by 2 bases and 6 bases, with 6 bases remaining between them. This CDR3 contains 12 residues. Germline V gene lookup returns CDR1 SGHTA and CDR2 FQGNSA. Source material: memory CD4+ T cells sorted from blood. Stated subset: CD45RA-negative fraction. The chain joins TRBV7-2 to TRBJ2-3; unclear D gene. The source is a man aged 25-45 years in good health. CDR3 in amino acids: CASSLLGDTQYF. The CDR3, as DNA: TGTGCCAGCAGCTTACTAGGTGATACGCAGTATTTT.